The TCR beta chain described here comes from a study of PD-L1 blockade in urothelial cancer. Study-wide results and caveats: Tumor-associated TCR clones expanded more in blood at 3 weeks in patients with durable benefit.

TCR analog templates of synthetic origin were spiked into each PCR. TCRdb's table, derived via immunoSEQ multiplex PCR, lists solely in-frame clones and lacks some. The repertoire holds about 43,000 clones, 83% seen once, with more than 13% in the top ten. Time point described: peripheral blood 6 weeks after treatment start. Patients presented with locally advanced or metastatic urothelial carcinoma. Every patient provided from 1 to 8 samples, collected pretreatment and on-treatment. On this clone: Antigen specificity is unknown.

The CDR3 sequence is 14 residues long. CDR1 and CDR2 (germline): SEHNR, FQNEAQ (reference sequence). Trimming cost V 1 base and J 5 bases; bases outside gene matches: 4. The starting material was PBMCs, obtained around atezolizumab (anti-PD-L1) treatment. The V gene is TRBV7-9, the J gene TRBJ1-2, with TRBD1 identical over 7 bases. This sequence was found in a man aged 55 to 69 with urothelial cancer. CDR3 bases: TGTGCCAGCAGCTTAGAGGCAGGGGGTTATGGCTACACCTTC. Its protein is CASSLEAGGYGYTF.